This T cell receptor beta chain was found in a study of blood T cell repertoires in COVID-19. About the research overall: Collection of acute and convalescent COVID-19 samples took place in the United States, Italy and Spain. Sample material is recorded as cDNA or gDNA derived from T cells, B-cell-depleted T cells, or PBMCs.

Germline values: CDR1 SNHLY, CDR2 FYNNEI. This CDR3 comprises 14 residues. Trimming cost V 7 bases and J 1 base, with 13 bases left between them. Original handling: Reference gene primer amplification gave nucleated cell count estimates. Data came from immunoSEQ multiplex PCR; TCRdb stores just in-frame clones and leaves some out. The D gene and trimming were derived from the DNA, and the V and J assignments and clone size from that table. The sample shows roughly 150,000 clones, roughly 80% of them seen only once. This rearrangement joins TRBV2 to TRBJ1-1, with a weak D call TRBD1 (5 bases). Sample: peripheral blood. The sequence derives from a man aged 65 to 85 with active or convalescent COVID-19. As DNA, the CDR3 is TGTGCCAGCACCATCCAGGGAACGAACACTGAAGCTTTCTTT. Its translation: CASTIQGTNTEAFF.